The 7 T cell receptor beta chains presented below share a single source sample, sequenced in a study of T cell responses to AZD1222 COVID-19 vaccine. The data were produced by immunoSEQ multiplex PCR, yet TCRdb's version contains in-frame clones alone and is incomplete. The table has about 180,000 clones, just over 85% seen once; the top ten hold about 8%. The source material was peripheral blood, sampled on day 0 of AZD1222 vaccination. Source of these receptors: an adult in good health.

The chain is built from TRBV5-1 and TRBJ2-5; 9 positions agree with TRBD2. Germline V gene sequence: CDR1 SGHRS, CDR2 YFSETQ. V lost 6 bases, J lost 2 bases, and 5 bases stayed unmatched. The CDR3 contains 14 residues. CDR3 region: CASIGGGVQETQYF. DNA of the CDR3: TGCGCCAGCATCGGCGGGGGGGTACAAGAGACCCAGTACTTC.

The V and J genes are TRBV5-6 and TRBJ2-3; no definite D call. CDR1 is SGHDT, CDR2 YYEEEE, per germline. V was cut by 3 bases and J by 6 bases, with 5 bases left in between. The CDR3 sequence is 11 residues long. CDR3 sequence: CASSSLDTQYF. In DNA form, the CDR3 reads TGTGCCAGCAGCTCGCTCGATACGCAGTATTTT.

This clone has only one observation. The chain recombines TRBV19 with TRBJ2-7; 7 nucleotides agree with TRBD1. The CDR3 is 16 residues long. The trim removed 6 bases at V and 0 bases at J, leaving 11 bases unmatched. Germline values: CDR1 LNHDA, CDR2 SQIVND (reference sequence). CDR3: CASRETGTESSYEQYF. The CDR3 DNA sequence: TGTGCCAGTAGGGAGACCGGGACAGAGAGCTCCTACGAGCAGTACTTC.

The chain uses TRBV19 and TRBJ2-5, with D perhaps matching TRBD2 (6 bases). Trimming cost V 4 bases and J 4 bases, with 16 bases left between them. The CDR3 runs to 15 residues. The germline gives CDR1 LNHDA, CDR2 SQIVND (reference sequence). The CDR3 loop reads CASSTRLDVGETQYF. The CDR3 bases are TGTGCCAGTAGTACCCGACTAGATGTCGGAGAGACCCAGTACTTC.

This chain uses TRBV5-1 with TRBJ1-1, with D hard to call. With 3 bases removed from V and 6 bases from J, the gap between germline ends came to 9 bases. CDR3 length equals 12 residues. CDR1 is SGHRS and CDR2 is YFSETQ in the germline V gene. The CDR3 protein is CASSYVGAEAFF. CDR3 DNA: TGCGCCAGCAGCTACGTCGGGGCTGAAGCTTTCTTT. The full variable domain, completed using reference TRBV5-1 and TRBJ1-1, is KAGVTQTPRYLIKTRGQQVTLSCSPISGHRSVSWYQQTPGQGLQFLFEYFSETQRNKGNFPGRFSGRQFSNSRSEMNVSTLELGDSALYLCASSYVGAEAFFGQGTRLTVV.

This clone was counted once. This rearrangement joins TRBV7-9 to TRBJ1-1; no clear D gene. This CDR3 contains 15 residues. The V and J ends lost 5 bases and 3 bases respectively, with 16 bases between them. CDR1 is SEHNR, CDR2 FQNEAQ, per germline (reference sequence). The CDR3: CASSPTSSGYTEAFF. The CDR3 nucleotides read TGTGCCAGCAGCCCTACCTCCTCAGGCTACACTGAAGCTTTCTTT.

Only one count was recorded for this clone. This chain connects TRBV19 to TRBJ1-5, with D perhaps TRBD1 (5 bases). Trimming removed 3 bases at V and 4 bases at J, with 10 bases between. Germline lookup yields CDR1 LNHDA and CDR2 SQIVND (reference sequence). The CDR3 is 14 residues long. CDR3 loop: CASSIWGENQPQHF. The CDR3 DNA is TGTGCCAGTAGTATCTGGGGGGAGAATCAGCCCCAGCATTTT.